This T cell receptor beta chain originates from a study of B cell selection in AIRE deficiency. Regulatory T cells were sorted as CD4+CD25hiCD127low/negative. The CDR3 consists of 15 residues. V gave up 5 bases and J gave up 4 bases; unmatched junction bases: 6. Per the germline V gene, CDR1 is LNHNV and CDR2 is YYDKDF (reference sequence). Notes on this clone: The antigen is not known.

In the original analysis: Treg pools: approximately 60,000 distinct patient, some 90,000 donor TCRbeta sequences. Sequenced by immunoSEQ multiplex PCR; TCRdb stores in-frame clones only, minus some. V and J calls and clone size are as listed in that table; D and trimming were resolved from the DNA. In the table there are about 22,000 clones, around 90% of which are singletons. Findings of the study overall: CDR3s were shorter in shared Treg sequences, reflecting few non-templated nucleotide insertions.

Sequenced sample: CD4+CD25+ Tregs sorted from PBMCs. This chain uses TRBV15 with TRBJ2-5; 11 bases agree with TRBD1. The source is a human donor in good health. DNA of the CDR3: TGTGCCACCAGCCGTTGGACAGGGGGCGCAGAGACCCAGTACTTC. This translates into CATSRWTGGAETQYF.